Presented here are 19 T cell receptor beta chains from one specimen sequenced in a study of blood T cells in healthy people across ages. The second PCR ran roughly 7 to 11 cycles with a sample-barcoded 5' primer and J-beta primers. One entry per CDR3 protein, called by TCRdb with MiXCR from the 5' RACE reads. The sample consists of 1.5 million to 2 million distinct CDR3 sequences, about 49% of them appearing once. The sequenced material came from blood. The receptors were sampled from a woman aged 35 to 49 in good health.

There are a few counts of this clonotype. The V and J genes are TRBV11-2 and TRBJ1-2; no clear D gene. Germline V gene lookup returns CDR1 SGHAT and CDR2 FQNNGV. V gave up 2 bases and J gave up 2 bases, with 12 bases separating them. This CDR3 has 15 residues. The CDR3 nucleotides are TGTGCCAGCAGCTTACGGGGTGCTCCCAACTATGGCTACACCTTC. Protein sequence: CASSLRGAPNYGYTF.

V usage is TRBV7-4 and J usage is TRBJ1-4, with 8 bases matching TRBD1. V was clipped by 3 bases and J by 6 bases; unmatched bases: 15. The germline CDR1 and CDR2 sequences are SGHVT and SQSDAQ. CDR3 length: 18 amino acids. CDR3 DNA sequence: TGTGCCAGCAGCTTGGATTACAGGGGGGGAAGAGTTGATGAAAAACTGTTTTTT. Translating gives CASSLDYRGGRVDEKLFF.

This clonotype was seen a single time. The gene calls are TRBV7-9 and TRBJ2-2; the match to TRBD2 covers 7 bases. V shed 3 bases, J shed 3 bases, and the junction held 13 bases outside the gene matches. Per germline, CDR1 SEHNR and CDR2 FQNEAQ (reference sequence). The length of the CDR3 is 18 residues. CDR3 residues: CASSLNMQGLLDTGELFF. The CDR3 DNA follows: TGTGCCAGCAGCTTGAATATGCAGGGACTATTGGACACCGGGGAGCTGTTTTTT.

In nucleotides, the CDR3 is TGTGCCAGCAGCCCGGTCGGAATGAATGGCTACACCTTC. Its translation: CASSPVGMNGYTF. The chain links TRBV7-2 to TRBJ1-2, with D hard to call. Trimming cost V 5 bases and J 6 bases, with 13 bases left between them. Per germline, CDR1 SGHTA and CDR2 FQGNSA. The CDR3 has 13 amino acids.

The chain carries TRBV18 and TRBJ2-7; D unclear. Germline CDR1 reads KGHSH; CDR2 reads LQKENI. Trimming removed 0 bases from V and 3 bases from J, with 9 bases in between. The CDR3 consists of 14 residues. For the CDR3, the DNA is TGTGCCAGCTCACCACCGTTACTAAACTACGAGCAGTACTTC. Protein sequence: CASSPPLLNYEQYF.

This clonotype was observed a handful of times. V usage is TRBV9 and J usage is TRBJ2-1; D remains unclear. The ends were cut back, 1 base at V and 6 bases at J, with 5 bases in the middle. Germline V gene lookup returns CDR1 SGDLS and CDR2 YYNGEE. The CDR3 contains 12 residues. CDR3 DNA: TGTGCCAGCAGCGTACAGCCCAATGAGCAGTTCTTC. It encodes CASSVQPNEQFF.

This chain joins TRBV27 and TRBJ2-6, with unresolved D. V was cut by 5 bases and J by 0 bases, with 14 bases left in between. Germline V gene sequence: CDR1 MNHEY, CDR2 SMNVEV (reference sequence). CDR3 length equals 17 residues. The CDR3 nucleotides read TGTGCCAGCAGTGAACTCACGGGCAGCTCTGGGGCCAACGTCCTGACTTTC. Protein product: CASSELTGSSGANVLTF.

J is TRBJ2-7 and V is TRBV24-1; 12 nucleotides align to TRBD1. Per germline, CDR1 KGHDR and CDR2 SFDVKD. V dropped 5 bases and J dropped 5; count of bases not matched to a gene: 6. The CDR3 extends over 15 amino acids. The CDR3, as DNA: TGTGCCACCAGTGGCCGTGGGACAGGGGGCCACGAGCAGTACTTC. Translated, it gives CATSGRGTGGHEQYF.

V and J are TRBV6-1 and TRBJ2-1; D is ambiguous. Trimming removed 3 bases at V and 0 bases at J, with 12 bases between. This CDR3 contains 16 residues. Looked up from germline, CDR1 is MNHNS and CDR2 is SASEGT. This chain's CDR3 is CASSEVARSSYNEQFF. CDR3 DNA: TGTGCCAGCAGTGAGGTCGCTAGAAGCTCCTACAATGAGCAGTTCTTC.

The rearrangement links TRBV18 to TRBJ2-5; possible D gene TRBD2, 7 bases. The CDR3 sequence is 16 residues long. Germline V gene sequence: CDR1 KGHSH, CDR2 LQKENI. With 1 base removed from V and 2 bases from J, the gap between germline ends came to 14 bases. The CDR3 region has the DNA TGTGCCAGCTCACCACGGGCGGGGGCCCAACAAGAGACCCAGTACTTC. Its protein is CASSPRAGAQQETQYF.

The genes are TRBV4-2 and TRBJ2-3; weak D call: TRBD2 (7 bases). Germline CDR1 LGHNA, CDR2 YNFKEQ. The V end lost 1 base, the J end lost 2 bases, and 19 bases lay between the germline ends. This CDR3 spans 18 amino acids. CDR3 nucleotide sequence: TGTGCCAGCAGCCAAGCTGGTGGCGGGGGCCGCTTCACAGATACGCAGTATTTT. Its translation is CASSQAGGGGRFTDTQYF.

V and J are TRBV5-1 and TRBJ2-3; no definite D call. V lost 0 bases, J lost 6 bases, and 11 bases lay in between. In germline, CDR1 is SGHRS, CDR2 YFSETQ. The CDR3 totals 14 residues. CDR3 DNA: TGCGCCAGCAGCTTGGCGCCGCCTGGGGATACGCAGTATTTT. Its protein is CASSLAPPGDTQYF.

The chain is built from TRBV6-2 or TRBV6-3 and TRBJ2-7; possible D gene TRBD1, 5 bases. Germline CDR1 and CDR2: MNHEY and SVGEGT. The ends were cut back, 7 bases at V and 0 bases at J, with 16 bases in the middle. This CDR3 has 15 amino acids. The CDR3, as DNA: TGTGCCAGCACGGATCCCGGACAAAGCTCCTACGAGCAGTACTTC. Amino acids: CASTDPGQSSYEQYF.

The chain carries TRBV6-6 and TRBJ2-3, with 8 positions matching TRBD2. The CDR3 contains 17 residues. J was trimmed by 2 bases and V by 4 bases; bases with no gene match: 11. Per germline, CDR1 MNHNY and CDR2 SVGAGI (reference sequence). The CDR3 region is CASSFPRGGGITDTQYF. CDR3 DNA sequence: TGTGCCAGCAGTTTCCCTCGGGGCGGGGGGATCACAGATACGCAGTATTTT.

This chain connects TRBV7-2 to TRBJ1-1; D gene ambiguous. The CDR3 runs 11 residues. Germline CDR1 reads SGHTA; CDR2 reads FQGNSA. The V end lost 3 bases, the J end lost 8 bases, and 7 bases lay between the germline ends. CDR3 sequence reads: CASSFTFEAFF. The DNA for the CDR3 is TGTGCCAGCAGCTTCACATTCGAAGCTTTCTTT.

The chain is built from TRBV13 and TRBJ2-2; TRBD1 agrees at 10 bases. Germline trimming cut 4 bases from V and 5 bases from J; bases unmatched to any gene: 4. Germline CDR1 and CDR2: PRHDT and FYEKMQ (reference sequence). This CDR3 is 15 amino acids long. The CDR3 DNA is TGTGCCAGCAGCTCCGGGACAGGGGAGACCGGGGAGCTGTTTTTT. It codes for CASSSGTGETGELFF.

The J gene is TRBJ1-2, the V gene TRBV4-2, with 8 bases identical to TRBD1. Per germline, CDR1 LGHNA and CDR2 YNFKEQ. Trimming removed 3 bases from V and 3 bases from J; junction bases left unmatched: 9. This CDR3 has 16 residues. The CDR3 reads CASSQDRTGLDYGYTF. Here the CDR3 DNA reads TGTGCCAGCAGCCAGGATCGGACAGGGCTGGACTATGGCTACACCTTC.

The chain recombines TRBV14 with TRBJ1-6; the D is unclear. This CDR3 has 13 residues. The germline V gene encodes CDR1 SGHDN and CDR2 FVKESK. V dropped 1 base and J dropped 10 bases, with 8 bases sitting between them. The CDR3 DNA reads TGTGCCAGCAGCCAAGGGACGATATCACCCCTCCACTTT. It specifies CASSQGTISPLHF.

V and J are TRBV5-1 and TRBJ2-7; possible D gene TRBD2, 5 bases. CDR1 is SGHRS, CDR2 YFSETQ, per germline. The CDR3 spans 17 residues. V was clipped by 1 base and J by 5 bases, with 22 bases between them. CDR3 region: CASSLRDGAERRNEQYF. The CDR3 nucleotides read TGCGCCAGCAGCTTGCGTGACGGAGCGGAGCGGCGGAACGAGCAGTACTTC.